This T cell receptor beta chain was retrieved from a study of blood T cell repertoires in COVID-19. Study-wide context: Specimens from acute and convalescent COVID-19 originated in the United States, Italy and Spain. Nucleic acid was either cDNA or gDNA, and it came from T cells, B-cell-depleted T cells, or PBMCs.

V dropped 1 base and J dropped 4 bases, with 2 bases sitting between them. Germline CDR1 and CDR2: LGHDT and YNNKEL (reference sequence). The CDR3 totals 11 residues. As to this clone: This specimen includes other DNA sequences encoding the same CDR3.

How the authors handled the data: Cell counts per sample came from amplifying reference gene primers. Profiled with immunoSEQ multiplex PCR; TCRdb holds only in-frame clones, not every one. V, J and clone size are those of that table, while D and trimming were read from the DNA. The sample lists over 95,000 clones, 80% to 90% seen once, with around 3.3% in the top ten. This TCR came from a man between 40 and 49 years old with acute or convalescent COVID-19. J is TRBJ2-7 and V is TRBV3-1 (or the pseudogene TRBV3-2); D unclear. The sample was peripheral blood. The CDR3 spells CASSQAYEQYF. The CDR3 DNA reads TGTGCCAGCAGCCAAGCATACGAGCAGTACTTC.